These 8 T cell receptor beta chains share one sample of origin, sequenced in a study of T cell changes during pregnancy in multiple sclerosis. Profiling relied on immunoSEQ multiplex PCR, and the TCRdb table lists in-frame clones only, not all of them. The top ten clones hold about 2.3% of a sample with roughly 93,000 clones, 92% of them seen once. The sample consisted of peripheral blood, taken after pregnancy. The receptors originated from a female donor in good health, enrolled as a control in a pregnancy study.

The rearrangement joins TRBV6-5 to TRBJ2-2; possible D gene TRBD1, 5 bases. CDR3 length equals 15 residues. V lost 0 bases and J 5 bases, leaving 10 bases between the germline ends. CDR1 and CDR2 (germline): MNHEY, SVGAGI. The CDR3 protein is CASSYSGLGTGELFF. CDR3 coding DNA: TGTGCCAGCAGTTACTCGGGGCTCGGGACCGGGGAGCTGTTTTTT.

CDR3 region: CASSVSGPKRGYTF. DNA for the CDR3: TGTGCCAGCTCAGTTAGTGGTCCGAAGAGGGGCTACACCTTC. The chain recombines TRBV6-5 with TRBJ1-2; D gene unclear. There are 14 residues in the CDR3. Between the trimmed V and J ends, which lost 8 bases and 8 bases, there was a span of 21 bases. Germline assignment: CDR1 MNHEY and CDR2 SVGAGI.

The chain carries TRBV6-1 and TRBJ2-7; 7 bases are a match to TRBD1. This CDR3 region has 14 residues. The germline V gene has CDR1 MNHNS and CDR2 SASEGT. V was clipped by 2 bases and J by 7 bases; unmatched bases: 8. CDR3 DNA sequence: TGTGCCAGCAGTGAATGGACAGGACCGGGAGAGCAGTACTTC. Translated: CASSEWTGPGEQYF.

The rearrangement uses TRBV7-8 and TRBJ2-6, with D perhaps matching TRBD1 (6 bases). The germline V gene encodes CDR1 SGHVS and CDR2 FQNEAQ. Trimming left V 9 bases short and J 0 bases short, with 18 bases between. The CDR3 contains 17 residues. The CDR3 loop reads CASGRDNTLSGANVLTF. The CDR3 nucleotides are TGTGCCAGTGGTCGGGACAACACCCTCTCTGGGGCCAACGTCCTGACTTTC.

This sequence joins TRBV11-2 and TRBJ2-1, with TRBD1 identical over 8 bases. V was clipped by 6 bases and J by 4 bases; unmatched bases: 17. The CDR3 is 18 residues long. Germline CDR1 reads SGHAT; CDR2 reads FQNNGV. The CDR3 is CASSSGGQSTTTYNEQFF. CDR3 in DNA: TGTGCCAGCAGTTCAGGGGGCCAAAGCACCACGACTTACAATGAGCAGTTCTTC.

The V and J genes are TRBV6-1 and TRBJ2-7; D is possibly TRBD1 (6 bases). Germline V CDR1 and CDR2: MNHNS, SASEGT. V lost 2 bases to trimming and J lost 2 bases, with 28 bases between them. This CDR3 is 20 amino acids long. DNA for the CDR3: TGTGCCAGCAGTGAATTTTTTCCCCCCCTTAGACAGGCTCGAACCTACGAGCAGTACTTC. As protein: CASSEFFPPLRQARTYEQYF.

This clone was seen just once. V and J are TRBV5-1 and TRBJ1-1; D possibly corresponds to TRBD1 (5 bases). V lost 2 bases and J lost 1, with 12 bases in between. The CDR3 runs to 15 residues. Germline lookup yields CDR1 SGHRS and CDR2 YFSETQ. CDR3 bases: TGCGCCAGCAGCTTTGTGGTCGGGGGGAACACTGAAGCTTTCTTT. Translation gives CASSFVVGGNTEAFF.

The rearrangement uses TRBV28 and TRBJ2-3; no definite D call. CDR3 length: 13 residues. CDR1 and CDR2 from the germline V gene are MDHEN and SYDVKM. Trimming took 8 bases from V and 2 from J, leaving 11 bases between them. The CDR3 DNA reads TGTGCCAGCGGCTCCGGAGTCACAGATACGCAGTATTTT. Its protein product is CASGSGVTDTQYF.